The 30 T cell receptor beta chains below come from one sample, sequenced in a study of blood T cell repertoires in COVID-19. TCRdb's table, derived via immunoSEQ multiplex PCR, lists solely in-frame clones and lacks some. The repertoire holds more than 85,000 clones, with roughly 92% as singletons. Source material: peripheral blood. The source of these receptors is a man in his 70s with acute or convalescent COVID-19.

V is TRBV5-4 and J is TRBJ2-2; 9 positions agree with TRBD1. CDR3 size: 15 residues. Germline V lookup: CDR1 SGHNT, CDR2 YYREEE (reference sequence). V lost 3 bases, J lost 5 bases, and 5 bases stayed unmatched. The CDR3 sequence is CASSYGTGWTGELFF. DNA of the CDR3: TGTGCCAGCAGCTACGGGACAGGGTGGACCGGGGAGCTGTTTTTT.

The rearrangement joins TRBV20-1 to TRBJ1-1; D is ambiguous. The CDR3 contains 11 residues. The V gene lost 6 bases and the J gene lost 5 bases, with 10 bases spanning the gap. The germline V gene has CDR1 DFQATT and CDR2 SNEGSKA (reference sequence). CDR3 DNA sequence: TGCAGTGCCCGCATGAGGACTGAAGCTTTCTTT. Protein product: CSARMRTEAFF.

This chain joins TRBV10-1 and TRBJ1-2; TRBD1 aligns across 10 bases. Germline trimming cut 6 bases from V and 4 bases from J; bases unmatched to any gene: 8. The CDR3 is 15 residues long. Germline lookup yields CDR1 WNHNN and CDR2 SYGVQD (reference sequence). CDR3 sequence (DNA): TGCGCCAGCAGACTCAAGGACAGGGGGATCTATGGCTACACCTTC. Translation gives CASRLKDRGIYGYTF.

In its sample, this clone was seen once. This chain uses TRBV6-5 with TRBJ2-7; TRBD1 agrees at 8 bases. Germline-derived CDR1 and CDR2 are MNHEY and SVGAGI. Unmatched junction bases numbered 3, after V lost 0 bases and J lost 2 bases. CDR3 length: 15 residues. CDR3 sequence reads: CASSYSAGGPYEQYF. The CDR3 nucleotides are TGTGCCAGCAGTTACTCGGCAGGGGGCCCCTACGAGCAGTACTTC.

The V gene is TRBV21-1, the J gene TRBJ2-7; TRBD1, the table's D call, lacks a check against the DNA. TRBV21-1 is labeled a pseudogene. This CDR3 contains 21 residues. CDR3 coding DNA: TGTGCCAGCAGCAAAGGGCCGGGACAGGGGGTTCAAGCGGGAGTAGAGTACGAGCAGTACTTC. Its protein product is CASSKGPGQGVQAGVEYEQYF.

The rearrangement links TRBV29-1 to TRBJ2-7, with D perhaps matching TRBD2 (5 bases). The CDR3 consists of 12 residues. V shed 1 base and J shed 5 bases, with 9 bases lying between them. Per the germline V gene, CDR1 is SQVTM and CDR2 is ANQGSEA. As DNA, the CDR3 is TGCAGCGTTGAAGGATCCGGGGACGAGCAGTACTTC. The encoded protein is CSVEGSGDEQYF.

This sequence joins TRBV27 and TRBJ2-2; TRBD1 agrees at 9 bases. There are 15 residues in the CDR3. The V and J ends lost 3 bases and 5 bases, in that order; junction bases with no gene match: 4. In germline, CDR1 is MNHEY, CDR2 SMNVEV (reference sequence). The DNA of the CDR3 is TGTGCCAGCAGTTTGACAGGGGGTTTTACCGGGGAGCTGTTTTTT. Protein sequence: CASSLTGGFTGELFF.

This clone was counted once. The chain couples TRBV27 to TRBJ1-1, with TRBD1 as a possible D gene (6 bases). V lost 3 bases and J lost 1, with 9 bases in between. Germline CDR1 is MNHEY and CDR2 is SMNVEV (reference sequence). This CDR3 spans 14 amino acids. CDR3 sequence: CASSFGTTNTEAFF. In nucleotides, the CDR3 is TGTGCCAGCAGTTTCGGGACAACGAACACTGAAGCTTTCTTT.

The chain joins TRBV5-4 to TRBJ2-3; D unresolved. V shed 0 bases and J shed 7 bases, with 12 bases lying between them. Germline loops: CDR1 SGHNT, CDR2 YYREEE (reference sequence). The CDR3 loop spans 14 amino acids. The CDR3 here is CASSLDKRKNTQYF. Written as DNA, the CDR3 is TGTGCCAGCAGCTTGGATAAGAGAAAGAATACGCAGTATTTT.

The CDR3 DNA sequence: TGTGCCAGCAGCCAAGATCTACATGAGCAGTTCTTC. Amino acids: CASSQDLHEQFF. The chain couples TRBV4-2 to TRBJ2-1; D unclear. CDR1 and CDR2 from the germline V gene are LGHNA and YNFKEQ. The CDR3 loop spans 12 amino acids. V was cut by 0 bases and J by 8 bases, with 5 bases left in between.

This clone was detected only once. V is TRBV5-1 and J is TRBJ2-7, with unresolved D. The CDR3 consists of 14 residues. Germline CDR1 SGHRS, CDR2 YFSETQ. V was pared by 0 bases and J by 3 bases, with 10 bases between. CDR3 residues: CASSLDRGFYEQYF. The CDR3 DNA reads TGCGCCAGCAGCTTGGATCGCGGATTCTACGAGCAGTACTTC.

DNA of the CDR3: TGTGCCAGCAGCGCGAGAGGGGGCTTCACTGAAGCTTTCTTT. Residues: CASSARGGFTEAFF. The chain links TRBV9 to TRBJ1-1, with TRBD1 matching 7 bases. The germline V gene encodes CDR1 SGDLS and CDR2 YYNGEE. With 3 bases clipped from V and 4 bases from J, the junction kept 6 bases outside the gene matches. CDR3 length: 14 residues.

The chain links TRBV3-1 (or the pseudogene TRBV3-2) to TRBJ2-7, with 8 nucleotides matching TRBD2. Germline CDR1 is LGHDT and CDR2 is YNNKEL (reference sequence). This CDR3 is built from 14 residues. V lost 0 bases, J lost 6 bases, and 4 bases stayed unmatched. The CDR3 region has the DNA TGTGCCAGCAGCCAAGAAGGAGGGACTAGCGAGCAGTACTTC. It translates to CASSQEGGTSEQYF.

The rearrangement uses TRBV11-1 and TRBJ2-5; the match to TRBD1 covers 10 bases. The CDR3 is 16 amino acids. The V gene's germline CDR1 is SGHAT and CDR2 FQDESV (reference sequence). V was clipped by 3 bases and J by 5 bases; unmatched bases: 9. CDR3 loop: CASSFAMTGGVETQYF. In DNA form, the CDR3 reads TGTGCCAGCAGCTTCGCAATGACAGGGGGCGTGGAGACCCAGTACTTC.

The genes are TRBV4-2 and TRBJ1-3; D is uncertain. CDR1 is LGHNA and CDR2 is YNFKEQ in the germline V gene. CDR3 length: 13 residues. V was trimmed by 6 bases and J by 3 bases, leaving 9 bases between them. CDR3 sequence: CASRGGSGNTIYF. The DNA of the CDR3 is TGTGCCAGCAGGGGAGGGAGTGGAAACACCATATATTTT.

In this sample, this clone turned up once. The rearrangement links TRBV7-2 to TRBJ1-3, with D hard to call. Trimming left V 5 bases short and J 0 bases short, with 5 bases between. Germline CDR1 and CDR2: SGHTA and FQGNSA. The CDR3 length is 13 residues. The CDR3 DNA reads as TGTGCCAGCAGCCCGTCCTCTGGAAACACCATATATTTT. Translating it yields CASSPSSGNTIYF.

V gene TRBV19 combines with J gene TRBJ2-6; 10 nucleotides line up with TRBD1. The CDR3 spans 18 residues. The germline CDR1 and CDR2 sequences are LNHDA and SQIVND (reference sequence). With V trimmed by 5 bases and J by 2 bases, 9 bases remained unmatched. This CDR3 is CASSPRGQGIPGANVLTF. Here the CDR3 DNA reads TGTGCCAGTAGTCCCCGGGGACAGGGGATCCCTGGGGCCAACGTCCTGACTTTC.

The chain is built from TRBV5-1 and TRBJ2-3, with 7 bases fitting TRBD1. The CDR3 is 14 residues long. The trim removed 3 bases at V and 1 base at J, leaving 2 bases unmatched. The germline CDR1 and CDR2 sequences are SGHRS and YFSETQ. The CDR3 nucleotides are TGCGCCAGCAGCTCCGGACAGGGCACAGATACGCAGTATTTT. This sequence encodes CASSSGQGTDTQYF.

V usage is TRBV24-1 and J usage is TRBJ1-2; 8 nucleotides line up with TRBD1. The length of the CDR3 is 18 residues. Trimming cost V 6 bases and J 8 bases; bases outside gene matches: 22. CDR1 and CDR2 (germline): KGHDR, SFDVKD. CDR3 sequence: CATSSADPWTGINGGYTF. CDR3 coding DNA: TGTGCCACCAGTTCCGCCGACCCGTGGACAGGGATTAATGGAGGCTACACCTTC.

This chain connects TRBV15 to TRBJ1-5, with 9 bases that match TRBD1. CDR3 length equals 18 residues. Germline CDR1 reads LNHNV; CDR2 reads YYDKDF (reference sequence). The V gene end was trimmed by 3 bases and the J gene end by 7 bases; junction bases not matched to a gene: 16. CDR3 DNA: TGTGCCACCAGCAGGGGAGGGGGTCTACAGGGGGCAGAGCAGCCCCAGCATTTT. Translation gives CATSRGGGLQGAEQPQHF. Supplemented by reference TRBV15 and TRBJ1-5, the full variable domain reads DAMVIQNPRYQVTQFGKPVTLSCSQTLNHNVMYWYQQKSSQAPKLLFHYYDKDFNNEADTPDNFQSRRPNTSFCFLDIRSPGLGDTAMYLCATSRGGGLQGAEQPQHFGDGTRLSIL.

The chain is built from TRBV5-1 and TRBJ1-5, with unresolved D. Germline CDR1 is SGHRS and CDR2 is YFSETQ. CDR3 size: 13 residues. Trimming removed 0 bases at V and 5 bases at J, with 6 bases between. CDR3 sequence (DNA): TGCGCCAGCAGCTTGGACGGGTATCAGCCCCAGCATTTT. Its translation: CASSLDGYQPQHF.

The chain combines TRBV11-1 with TRBJ2-3; weak D call: TRBD2 (5 bases). The ends were cut back, 5 bases at V and 5 bases at J, with 17 bases in the middle. The CDR3 is 15 residues long. Germline CDR1 is SGHAT and CDR2 is FQDESV (reference sequence). The CDR3 loop reads CASSLAGRERDTQYF. In nucleotides, the CDR3 is TGTGCCAGCAGCCTGGCGGGTCGCGAAAGAGATACGCAGTATTTT.

The chain uses TRBV9 and TRBJ2-4, with TRBD2 as a possible D gene (5 bases). The CDR3 is 13 residues long. V dropped 0 bases and J dropped 9 bases, with 10 bases sitting between them. CDR1 is SGDLS and CDR2 is YYNGEE in the germline V gene. Written as DNA, the CDR3 is TGTGCCAGCAGCGTAGAGGGAGCCGGCATTCAGTACTTC. Its protein is CASSVEGAGIQYF.

This clone was counted only a few times. The CDR3 DNA follows: TGTGCCAGCAGCTTGTTAATCGGGGGAACCTACGAGCAGTACTTC. This gives the protein CASSLLIGGTYEQYF. This chain uses TRBV5-6 with TRBJ2-7; possible D gene TRBD2, 6 bases. The germline V and J ends were trimmed by 1 base and 2 bases, with 13 bases remaining between them. CDR1 SGHDT and CDR2 YYEEEE come from the germline V gene. This CDR3 contains 15 residues.

This sequence joins TRBV13 and TRBJ2-1; 8 bases are shared with TRBD2. J lost 1 base, V lost 1 base, and 3 bases had no gene match. The CDR3 has 16 residues. Germline V gene lookup returns CDR1 PRHDT and CDR2 FYEKMQ (reference sequence). CDR3 sequence (DNA): TGTGCCAGCAGCTTAGCGAGCGGGAGTTCCTACAATGAGCAGTTCTTC. Protein sequence: CASSLASGSSYNEQFF.

The rearrangement joins TRBV19 to TRBJ1-6; TRBD1 matches at 10 bases. V shed 4 bases, J shed 4 bases, and the junction held 7 bases outside the gene matches. CDR1 LNHDA and CDR2 SQIVND come from the germline V gene (reference sequence). There are 17 residues in the CDR3. The CDR3 DNA sequence: TGTGCCAGTAGTAAAGGGACAGGGGTCGTATATAATTCACCCCTCCACTTT. Its protein is CASSKGTGVVYNSPLHF.

This chain connects TRBV19 to TRBJ2-1; a weak D match, TRBD2 (6 bases). Trimming shortened V by 3 bases and J by 2 bases, and 11 bases separated the two germline ends. The length of the CDR3 is 15 residues. The germline V gene has CDR1 LNHDA and CDR2 SQIVND (reference sequence). The CDR3 reads CASSIFGSPYNEQFF. Here the CDR3 DNA reads TGTGCCAGTAGTATTTTCGGGAGCCCCTACAATGAGCAGTTCTTC.

Concerning this clone: An end of the junction does not agree with germline; a read error may underlie this. The CDR3 DNA follows: TGTGCCAGCGGGACCGGGACTAGTCGGTTCTACGGGAAGCTGTTTTTT. It encodes CASGTGTSRFYGKLFF. This sequence joins TRBV11-1 and TRBJ2-2; 8 nucleotides agree with TRBD2. There are 16 residues in the CDR3. In germline, CDR1 is SGHAT, CDR2 FQDESV (reference sequence).

CDR3 protein: CASSLAESEAFF. The DNA for the CDR3 is TGCGCCAGCAGCTTGGCCGAGTCTGAAGCTTTCTTT. The genes are TRBV5-1 and TRBJ1-1; D unclear. The CDR3 consists of 12 residues. Germline loops: CDR1 SGHRS, CDR2 YFSETQ. V was pared by 0 bases and J by 6 bases, with 6 bases between. The whole variable domain, filled in from reference TRBV5-1 and TRBJ1-1, reads KAGVTQTPRYLIKTRGQQVTLSCSPISGHRSVSWYQQTPGQGLQFLFEYFSETQRNKGNFPGRFSGRQFSNSRSEMNVSTLELGDSALYLCASSLAESEAFFGQGTRLTVV.

The V gene is TRBV2, the J gene TRBJ1-1; no clear D. Germline CDR1 reads SNHLY; CDR2 reads FYNNEI. V lost 7 bases to trimming and J lost 7 bases, with 22 bases between them. The CDR3 runs 15 residues. CDR3 region: CASTVTLAGKSEAFF. The CDR3 DNA is TGTGCCAGCACTGTGACGCTCGCCGGGAAGAGTGAAGCTTTCTTT. The full variable domain, completed using reference TRBV2 and TRBJ1-1, is EPEVTQTPSHQVTQMGQEVILRCVPISNHLYFYWYRQILGQKVEFLVSFYNNEISEKSEIFDDQFSVERPDGSNFTLKIRSTKLEDSAMYFCASTVTLAGKSEAFFGQGTRLTVV.